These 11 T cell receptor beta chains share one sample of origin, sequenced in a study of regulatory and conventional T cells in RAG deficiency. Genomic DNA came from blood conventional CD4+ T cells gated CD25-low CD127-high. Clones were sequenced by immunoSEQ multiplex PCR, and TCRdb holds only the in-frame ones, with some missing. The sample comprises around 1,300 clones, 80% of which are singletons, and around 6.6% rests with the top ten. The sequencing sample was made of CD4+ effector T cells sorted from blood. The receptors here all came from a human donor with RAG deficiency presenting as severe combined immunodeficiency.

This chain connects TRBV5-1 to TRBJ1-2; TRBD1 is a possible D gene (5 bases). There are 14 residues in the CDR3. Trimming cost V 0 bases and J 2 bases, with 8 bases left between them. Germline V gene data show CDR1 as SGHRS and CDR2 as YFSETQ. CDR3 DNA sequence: TGCGCCAGCAGCTTGGTGACAGCGAACTATGGCTACACCTTC. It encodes CASSLVTANYGYTF.

This CDR3 is CASAPRDIGLGYTF. Here the CDR3 DNA reads TGTGCCAGCGCACCCCGGGACATCGGCCTGGGCTACACCTTC. This chain links TRBV27 with TRBJ1-2, with D perhaps matching TRBD1 (6 bases). This CDR3 spans 14 amino acids. Germline V gene lookup returns CDR1 MNHEY and CDR2 SMNVEV (reference sequence). V lost 8 bases and J 8 bases, leaving 21 bases between the germline ends.

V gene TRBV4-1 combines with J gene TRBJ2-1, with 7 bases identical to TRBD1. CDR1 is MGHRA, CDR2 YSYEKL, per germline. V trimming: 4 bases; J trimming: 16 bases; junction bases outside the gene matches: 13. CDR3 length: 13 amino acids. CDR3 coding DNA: TGCGCCAGCAGCCCGCAAACCGCGGACAGGAGTTTCTTC. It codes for CASSPQTADRSFF.

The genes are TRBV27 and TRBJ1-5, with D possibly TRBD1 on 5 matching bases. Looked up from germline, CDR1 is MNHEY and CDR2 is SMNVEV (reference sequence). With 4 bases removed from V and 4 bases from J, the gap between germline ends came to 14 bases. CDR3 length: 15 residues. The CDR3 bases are TGTGCCAGCAGTTCGCCGGGACTCCTTAATCAGCCCCAGCATTTT. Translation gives CASSSPGLLNQPQHF.

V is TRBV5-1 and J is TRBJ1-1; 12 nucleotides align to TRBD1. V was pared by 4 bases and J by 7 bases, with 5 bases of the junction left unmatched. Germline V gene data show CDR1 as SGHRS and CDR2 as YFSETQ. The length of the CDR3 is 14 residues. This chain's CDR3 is CASSAGTGGDEAFF. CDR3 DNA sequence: TGCGCCAGCAGCGCCGGGACAGGGGGCGATGAAGCTTTCTTT.

As DNA, the CDR3 is TGTGCCAGCAGCTTAACGGGGAATTCACCCCTCCACTTT. Its translation: CASSLTGNSPLHF. This sequence joins TRBV7-3 and TRBJ1-6; D is undetermined. The germline CDR1 and CDR2 sequences are SGHTA and FQGTGA. Trimming took off 0 bases at V and 7 bases at J, with 4 bases between the two ends. There are 13 residues in the CDR3.

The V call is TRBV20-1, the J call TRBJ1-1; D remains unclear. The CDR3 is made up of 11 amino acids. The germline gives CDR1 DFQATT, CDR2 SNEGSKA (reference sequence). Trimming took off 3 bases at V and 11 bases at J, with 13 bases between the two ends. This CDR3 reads CSARKLRVAFF. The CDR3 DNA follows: TGCAGTGCTAGGAAGCTTAGGGTGGCTTTCTTT.

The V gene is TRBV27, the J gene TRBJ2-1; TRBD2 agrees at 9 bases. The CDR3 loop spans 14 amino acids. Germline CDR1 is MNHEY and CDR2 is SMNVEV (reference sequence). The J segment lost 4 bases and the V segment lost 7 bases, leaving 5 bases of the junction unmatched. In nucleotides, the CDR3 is TGTGCCAGCACCGGGACTAGCCCATACAATGAGCAGTTCTTC. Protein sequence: CASTGTSPYNEQFF.

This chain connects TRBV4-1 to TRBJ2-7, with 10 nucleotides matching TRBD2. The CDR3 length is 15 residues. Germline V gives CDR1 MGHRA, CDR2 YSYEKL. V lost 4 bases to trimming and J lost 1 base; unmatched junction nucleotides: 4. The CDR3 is CASSLPGLASYEQYF. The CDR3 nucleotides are TGCGCCAGCAGCCTACCGGGACTAGCGTCCTACGAGCAGTACTTC.

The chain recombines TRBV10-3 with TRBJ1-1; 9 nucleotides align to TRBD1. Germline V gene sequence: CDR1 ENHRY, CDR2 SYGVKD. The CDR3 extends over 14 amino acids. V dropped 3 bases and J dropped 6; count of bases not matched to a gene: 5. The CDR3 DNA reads TGTGCCATCAGTGAAACAGGGGGCCGGGCTGAAGCTTTCTTT. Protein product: CAISETGGRAEAFF.

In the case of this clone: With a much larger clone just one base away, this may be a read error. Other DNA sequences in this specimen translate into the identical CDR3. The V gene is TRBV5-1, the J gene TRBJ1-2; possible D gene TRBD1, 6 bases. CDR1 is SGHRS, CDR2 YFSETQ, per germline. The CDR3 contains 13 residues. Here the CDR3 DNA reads TGCGCCAGCAGCTTGGGACAGGACTACGGCTACACCTTC. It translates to CASSLGQDYGYTF.